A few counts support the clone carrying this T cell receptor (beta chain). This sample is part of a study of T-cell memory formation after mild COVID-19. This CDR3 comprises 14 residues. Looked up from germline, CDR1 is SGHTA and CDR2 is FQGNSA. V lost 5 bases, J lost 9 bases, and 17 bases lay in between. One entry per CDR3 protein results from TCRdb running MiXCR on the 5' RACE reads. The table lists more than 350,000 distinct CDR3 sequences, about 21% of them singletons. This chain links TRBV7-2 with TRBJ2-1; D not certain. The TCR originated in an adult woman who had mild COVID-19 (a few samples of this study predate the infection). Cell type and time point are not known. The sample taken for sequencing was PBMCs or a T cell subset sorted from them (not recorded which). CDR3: CASSPISGPVEQFF. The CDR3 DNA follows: TGTGCCAGCAGCCCCATCTCCGGTCCGGTTGAGCAGTTCTTC.